The 19 T cell receptor beta chains listed next were all sequenced from one sample in a study of cytomegalovirus exposure and HLA in healthy donors (dated by TCRdb to the late 2010s). The library relied on the immunoSEQ multiplex PCR assay. For the multiplex PCR, a mixture combining 60 forward primers for TCR Vbeta segments and 13 reverse primers for TCR Jbeta segments was used. This is the immuneACCESS table as TCRdb keeps it, with only in-frame sequences that have V and J called. A part of the clones is gone; compared with another copy, unresolved V genes explain less than half, and the rest is unexplained. The sample has some 150,000 clones on record, approximately 72% of them singletons. Together, the top ten hold 2.5% of the sample. The sample comprised PBMCs. The receptors were sampled from a human donor in good health.

The chain joins TRBV4-1 to TRBJ2-7; 10 nucleotides line up with TRBD1. V was pared by 11 bases and J by 6 bases, with 13 bases of the junction left unmatched. This CDR3 region has 14 residues. Germline V CDR1 and CDR2: MGHRA, YSYEKL. Written as DNA, the CDR3 is TGCGCCGCCAGACCCGGGACAGGGGCCCGCGAGCAGTACTTC. Encoded protein: CAARPGTGAREQYF.

The V and J genes are TRBV7-8 and TRBJ2-5, with 9 bases aligning to TRBD2. In germline, CDR1 is SGHVS, CDR2 FQNEAQ. There are 16 residues in the CDR3. Trimming removed 4 bases from V and 2 bases from J; junction bases left unmatched: 8. This CDR3 reads CASSSYSGRKQETQYF. The CDR3 nucleotides read TGTGCCAGCAGCTCCTATAGCGGGAGAAAGCAAGAGACCCAGTACTTC.

The V gene is TRBV7-2, the J gene TRBJ1-1, with D hard to call. Trimming stripped 1 base from V and 2 bases from J, with 8 bases between. Germline V gene lookup returns CDR1 SGHTA and CDR2 FQGNSA. There are 14 residues in the CDR3. CDR3 region: CASSLGGSNTEAFF. CDR3 coding DNA: TGTGCCAGCAGCTTAGGCGGCAGTAACACTGAAGCTTTCTTT.

A single count supports this clone. The CDR3 is CASSDTYGDRGLANTGELFF. The CDR3, as DNA: TGTGCCAGCAGTGACACCTACGGGGACAGGGGTCTTGCGAACACCGGGGAGCTGTTTTTT. The rearrangement links TRBV6-4 to TRBJ2-2, with TRBD1 matching 10 bases. The J segment lost 0 bases and the V segment lost 2 bases, leaving 12 bases of the junction unmatched. From germline, CDR1 is MRHNA and CDR2 SNTAGT. The CDR3 length is 20 residues.

This clone showed up just a few times. J is TRBJ2-1 and V is TRBV7-2; weak D call: TRBD2 (5 bases). The germline V and J ends were trimmed by 6 bases and 3 bases, with 12 bases remaining between them. This CDR3 contains 14 residues. CDR1 is SGHTA, CDR2 FQGNSA, per germline. The CDR3 region is CASRQSGSYNEQFF. The CDR3 bases are TGTGCCAGCAGACAATCGGGAAGCTACAATGAGCAGTTCTTC.

This clone is a singleton in its sample. The V call is TRBV28, the J call TRBJ1-6; D not certain. Trimming took off 1 base at V and 6 bases at J, with 10 bases between the two ends. This CDR3 is built from 15 residues. The germline CDR1 and CDR2 sequences are MDHEN and SYDVKM. The CDR3, as DNA: TGTGCCAGCAGTTTATTTGCAGGTGGTAATTCACCCCTCCACTTT. Its translation is CASSLFAGGNSPLHF.

With respect to this clone: The same CDR3 can be traced to other DNA sequences in this sample. The rearrangement uses TRBV27 and TRBJ1-6, with D unclear. CDR3 length equals 15 residues. Germline V gives CDR1 MNHEY, CDR2 SMNVEV (reference sequence). V was clipped by 2 bases and J by 0 bases, with 5 bases between them. The CDR3 DNA follows: TGTGCCAGCAGTTTAACTGGCTCCTATAATTCACCCCTCCACTTT. Its protein product is CASSLTGSYNSPLHF.

The chain joins TRBV11-1 to TRBJ1-6; TRBD1 is a possible D gene (6 bases). This CDR3 spans 15 amino acids. Germline values: CDR1 SGHAT, CDR2 FQDESV (reference sequence). Trimming left V 4 bases short and J 13 bases short, with 20 bases between. CDR3 protein: CASSWGQGNSLPLHF. CDR3 DNA sequence: TGTGCCAGCAGCTGGGGACAAGGAAACTCACTCCCCCTCCACTTT.

As DNA, the CDR3 is TGTGCCAGCTCACCGCGACCGGGACAGGGCTCTAATTCACCCCTCCACTTT. Amino acids: CASSPRPGQGSNSPLHF. The rearrangement uses TRBV18 and TRBJ1-6; 9 nucleotides align to TRBD1. Germline CDR1 is KGHSH and CDR2 is LQKENI. V was clipped by 3 bases and J by 6 bases; unmatched bases: 9. This CDR3 has 17 amino acids.

The CDR3 region is CASSLRQASYEQYF. The DNA of the CDR3 is TGCGCCAGCAGCTTGAGGCAGGCATCCTACGAGCAGTACTTC. This chain connects TRBV5-1 to TRBJ2-7; the D is unclear. V was clipped by 1 base and J by 1 base, with 9 bases between them. The CDR3 extends over 14 amino acids. Germline V gives CDR1 SGHRS, CDR2 YFSETQ.

V usage is TRBV25-1 and J usage is TRBJ2-2; D uncertain. Germline values: CDR1 MGHDK, CDR2 SYGVNS. V dropped 5 bases and J dropped 6 bases, with 16 bases sitting between them. The CDR3 loop spans 15 amino acids. The CDR3 DNA reads TGTGCCAGCAGTACCATGCCAGTATTCGCCGGGGAGCTGTTTTTT. Amino acids: CASSTMPVFAGELFF.

This clone showed up just once. This rearrangement joins TRBV18 to TRBJ2-1, with D possibly matching TRBD1 (7 bases). Germline CDR1 and CDR2: KGHSH and LQKENI. Trimming removed 2 bases from V and 5 bases from J, with 13 bases in between. The CDR3 covers 15 residues. In nucleotides, the CDR3 is TGTGCCAGCTCACCAGTGGAGGGGGCCCACAATGAGCAGTTCTTC. The encoded protein is CASSPVEGAHNEQFF.

Only a few counts were recorded for this clone. DNA for the CDR3: TGCGCCAGCAGCCAAGATAGGTTGTGGGGCAGGGGGCTTAGTGGCTACACCTTC. It translates to CASSQDRLWGRGLSGYTF. This rearrangement joins TRBV4-1 to TRBJ1-2, with 8 bases identical to TRBD1. Germline V gene lookup returns CDR1 MGHRA and CDR2 YSYEKL. V shed 0 bases, J shed 7 bases, and the junction held 16 bases outside the gene matches. The CDR3 consists of 18 residues.

This clone was counted only a few times. The chain uses TRBV7-9 and TRBJ1-6; 7 bases map to TRBD1. The junction had 4 bases not matched to a gene; V was cut back by 2 bases and J by 6 bases. The germline gives CDR1 SEHNR, CDR2 FQNEAQ (reference sequence). There are 15 residues in the CDR3. CDR3 nucleotide sequence: TGTGCCAGCAGCTTAAACCCAGGGGGTAATTCACCCCTCCACTTT. This codes for CASSLNPGGNSPLHF.

The chain has TRBV7-2 and TRBJ2-5; D possibly corresponds to TRBD1 (6 bases). Germline values: CDR1 SGHTA, CDR2 FQGNSA. This CDR3 comprises 13 residues. Trimming cost V 4 bases and J 2 bases, with 8 bases left between them. CDR3 protein: CASSSGVQETQYF. CDR3 bases: TGTGCCAGCAGCTCAGGGGTTCAAGAGACCCAGTACTTC.

The V and J genes are TRBV13 and TRBJ2-1, with 10 positions matching TRBD2. Germline CDR1 PRHDT, CDR2 FYEKMQ (reference sequence). This CDR3 spans 15 amino acids. V shed 6 bases and J 4 bases; nucleotides not matched to a gene: 6. DNA of the CDR3: TGTGCCAGCAGTTCTAGCGGGGGATCATACAATGAGCAGTTCTTC. Its translation is CASSSSGGSYNEQFF.

As DNA, the CDR3 is TGCGCCAGCAGCCAAGATGGAACAGGGGTTAACACTGAAGCTTTCTTT. Protein sequence: CASSQDGTGVNTEAFF. J is TRBJ1-1 and V is TRBV4-3; 7 bases match TRBD1. The trim removed 0 bases at V and 2 bases at J, leaving 6 bases unmatched. This CDR3 comprises 16 residues. Germline CDR1 LGHNA, CDR2 YSLEER.

This chain links TRBV5-1 with TRBJ1-2; D not certain. The length of the CDR3 is 14 residues. Germline V gene sequence: CDR1 SGHRS, CDR2 YFSETQ. Trimming pared 1 base from V and 1 base from J, leaving 8 bases between. The CDR3 nucleotides read TGCGCCAGCAGCTTGTTACAGAATAACTATGGCTACACCTTC. Residues: CASSLLQNNYGYTF.

The chain joins TRBV2 to TRBJ2-3, with D unresolved. The germline V gene has CDR1 SNHLY and CDR2 FYNNEI. V lost 5 bases to trimming and J lost 0 bases, with 9 bases between them. There are 14 residues in the CDR3. Written as DNA, the CDR3 is TGTGCCAGCAGTTTTCGCCAGAGCACAGATACGCAGTATTTT. This encodes CASSFRQSTDTQYF. The full variable domain, rest sourced from reference TRBV2 and TRBJ2-3, is EPEVTQTPSHQVTQMGQEVILRCVPISNHLYFYWYRQILGQKVEFLVSFYNNEISEKSEIFDDQFSVERPDGSNFTLKIRSTKLEDSAMYFCASSFRQSTDTQYFGPGTRLTVL.